The next 13 T cell receptor beta chains were all read from a single sample in a study of T-cell reconstitution after alpha-beta-depleted transplantation in children. Unique molecular identifiers were incorporated when the TCRbeta library was constructed. Each CDR3 protein gets one entry after TCRdb re-called the PCR reads with MiXCR. Of around 490,000 distinct CDR3 sequences in the sample, over 9.5% are singletons; the top ten hold 11% to 15%. Specimen: PBMCs, mostly from graft donor cells, collected 180 days after TCRalphabeta/CD19-depleted stem cell transplant. These receptors all stem from a female patient aged 2 to 10 who had a stem cell transplant for aplastic anemia, so the T cells may come from the graft donor.

V gene TRBV29-1 combines with J gene TRBJ2-1; 9 bases fit TRBD1. The V and J ends lost 4 bases and 3 bases, in that order; junction bases with no gene match: 4. In germline, CDR1 is SQVTM, CDR2 ANQGSEA. The CDR3 has 14 residues. The CDR3 region is CSVGWTGVYNEQFF. The CDR3 nucleotides read TGCAGCGTTGGATGGACAGGGGTCTACAATGAGCAGTTCTTC.

V is TRBV7-2 and J is TRBJ2-1, with D maybe TRBD2 (6 bases). The CDR3 consists of 19 residues. Trimming took 0 bases from V and 2 from J, leaving 20 bases between them. In germline, CDR1 is SGHTA, CDR2 FQGNSA. The CDR3 DNA reads TGTGCCAGCAGCTTAGCGGGTCGGAGGGCGCGAAAAGCCTACAATGAGCAGTTCTTC. It translates to CASSLAGRRARKAYNEQFF.

This clonotype was counted ten times or more. This chain connects TRBV5-1 to TRBJ1-6; TRBD1 is a possible D gene (6 bases). This CDR3 region has 15 residues. The germline V gene has CDR1 SGHRS and CDR2 YFSETQ. The V end was cut by 4 bases, the J end by 7 bases, with 15 bases between. CDR3 coding DNA: TGCGCCAGCAGCGACCCGACAAGGGGGAATTCACCCCTCCACTTT. Protein product: CASSDPTRGNSPLHF. Combining the CDR3 with reference TRBV5-1 and TRBJ1-6 gives the whole variable domain KAGVTQTPRYLIKTRGQQVTLSCSPISGHRSVSWYQQTPGQGLQFLFEYFSETQRNKGNFPGRFSGRQFSNSRSEMNVSTLELGDSALYLCASSDPTRGNSPLHFGNGTRLTVT.

This clonotype was observed a few times. The chain employs TRBV4-1 and TRBJ1-1; TRBD1 matches 9 bases. The length of the CDR3 is 24 residues. After removal of 0 bases from V and 5 bases from J, the junction contained 31 bases not matched to a gene. Germline V gives CDR1 MGHRA, CDR2 YSYEKL. The CDR3 nucleotides are TGCGCCAGCAGCCAAGACGGTTGGGAACCTGGGCCTTGGGTGTCAGGGACAGGGATGACTGAAGCTTTCTTT. Protein sequence: CASSQDGWEPGPWVSGTGMTEAFF.

The gene calls are TRBV5-7 and TRBJ2-6; 12 nucleotides align to TRBD1. TRBV5-7 is labeled an ORF, and its function is uncertain. The CDR3 extends over 17 amino acids. V dropped 4 bases and J dropped 3; count of bases not matched to a gene: 5. DNA for the CDR3: TGTGCCAGCAGCCCCGGGACAGGGGGCGTTGGGGCCAACGTCCTGACTTTC. It encodes CASSPGTGGVGANVLTF.

The genes are TRBV5-1 and TRBJ1-5, with D uncertain. V was trimmed by 0 bases and J by 2 bases, leaving 9 bases between them. Germline assignment: CDR1 SGHRS and CDR2 YFSETQ. This CDR3 region has 15 residues. CDR3 in amino acids: CASSLDVAGNQPQHF. CDR3 coding DNA: TGCGCCAGCAGCTTGGATGTGGCAGGCAATCAGCCCCAGCATTTT.

This clonotype appeared a few times. CDR3 residues: CASSLGAKGSYEQYF. The CDR3 DNA follows: TGTGCCAGCAGTTTAGGGGCCAAGGGGTCCTACGAGCAGTACTTC. This rearrangement joins TRBV28 to TRBJ2-7; TRBD1 might be the D (5 bases). This CDR3 is 15 amino acids long. The ends were cut back, 2 bases at V and 1 base at J, with 12 bases in the middle. Germline CDR1 MDHEN, CDR2 SYDVKM.

The chain is built from TRBV6-1 and TRBJ1-5, with TRBD1 matching over 11 bases. The ends lost 6 bases at V and 8 bases at J; junction bases unmatched: 6. CDR3 length: 14 residues. Per germline, CDR1 MNHNS and CDR2 SASEGT. CDR3 in DNA: TGTGCCAGCAGGGGACAGGGGGTTTTGGAGCCCCAGCATTTT. It is translated as CASRGQGVLEPQHF.

This clonotype was counted at least ten times. The chain uses TRBV28 and TRBJ1-6; no firm D call. The germline gives CDR1 MDHEN, CDR2 SYDVKM. Trimming left V 3 bases short and J 0 bases short, with 6 bases between. The CDR3 loop spans 15 amino acids. DNA of the CDR3: TGTGCCAGCAGTTTTCACAGCTCCTATAATTCACCCCTCCACTTT. This encodes CASSFHSSYNSPLHF.

This rearrangement joins TRBV6-1 to TRBJ1-2; TRBD1 agrees at 10 bases. The CDR3 loop spans 18 amino acids. CDR1 is MNHNS, CDR2 SASEGT, per germline. J lost 4 bases, V lost 6 bases, and 17 bases had no gene match. The CDR3 DNA is TGTGCCAGCAGCCACAACCGGGACAGGGGCCGGCTCCTCTATGGCTACACCTTC. It translates to CASSHNRDRGRLLYGYTF.

This clonotype turned up a few times. This sequence joins TRBV5-5 and TRBJ2-1; no reliable D call. Germline V CDR1 and CDR2: SGHKS, YYEKEE (reference sequence). The length of the CDR3 is 15 residues. V lost 5 bases, J lost 3 bases, and 15 bases lay in between. CDR3 sequence reads: CASRPRRELYNEQFF. The CDR3 DNA reads TGTGCCAGCAGACCTAGACGAGAACTCTACAATGAGCAGTTCTTC.

The chain uses TRBV6-2 or TRBV6-3 and TRBJ2-2, with D possibly being TRBD2 (6 bases). Deletions cut 2 bases from V and 1 base from J, with 11 bases between. Germline-derived CDR1 and CDR2 are MNHEY and SVGEGT. The CDR3 is 16 amino acids. The CDR3 nucleotides read TGTGCCAGCAGTTACAAGGCGGGACGGAACACCGGGGAGCTGTTTTTT. It translates to CASSYKAGRNTGELFF.

The CDR3 sequence is CASSPIMVGELFF. The CDR3 DNA is TGTGCCAGCAGCCCTATCATGGTCGGGGAGCTGTTTTTT. This sequence joins TRBV7-2 and TRBJ2-2; the D is unclear. CDR1 and CDR2 (germline): SGHTA, FQGNSA. Between the trimmed V and J ends, which lost 5 bases and 7 bases, there was a span of 11 bases. CDR3 length: 13 residues.